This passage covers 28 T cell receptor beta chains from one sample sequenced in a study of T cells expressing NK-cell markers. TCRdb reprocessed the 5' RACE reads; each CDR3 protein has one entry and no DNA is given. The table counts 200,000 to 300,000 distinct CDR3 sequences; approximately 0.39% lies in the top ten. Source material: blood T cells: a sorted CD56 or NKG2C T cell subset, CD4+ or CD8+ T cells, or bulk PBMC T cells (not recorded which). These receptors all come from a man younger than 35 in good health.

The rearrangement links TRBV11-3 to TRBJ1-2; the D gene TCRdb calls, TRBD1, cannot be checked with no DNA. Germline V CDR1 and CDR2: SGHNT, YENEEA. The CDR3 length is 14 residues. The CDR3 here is CASSLVPGNYGYTF.

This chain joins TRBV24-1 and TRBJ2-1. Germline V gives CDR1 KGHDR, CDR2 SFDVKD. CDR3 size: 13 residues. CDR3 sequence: CATSRLGFNEQFF.

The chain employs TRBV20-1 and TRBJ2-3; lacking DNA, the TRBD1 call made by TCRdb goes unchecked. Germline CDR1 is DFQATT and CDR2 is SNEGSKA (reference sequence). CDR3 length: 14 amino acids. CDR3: CSAARGFETDTQYF.

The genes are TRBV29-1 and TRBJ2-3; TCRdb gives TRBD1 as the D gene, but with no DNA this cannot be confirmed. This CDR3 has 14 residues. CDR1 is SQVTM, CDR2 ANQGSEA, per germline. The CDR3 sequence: CSGSPRTSTDTQYF.

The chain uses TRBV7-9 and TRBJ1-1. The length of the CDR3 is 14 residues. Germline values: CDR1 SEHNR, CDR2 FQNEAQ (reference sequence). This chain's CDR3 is CASSLGKRKTEAFF.

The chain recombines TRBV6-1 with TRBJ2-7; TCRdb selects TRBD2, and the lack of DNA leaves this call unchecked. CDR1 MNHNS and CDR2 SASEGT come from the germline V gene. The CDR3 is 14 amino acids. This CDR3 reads CASTGLAVGYEQYF.

CDR3 protein: CSALQASETQYF. The V gene is TRBV20-1, the J gene TRBJ2-5; the TRBD1 assignment by TCRdb is unverifiable without DNA. This CDR3 comprises 12 residues. From germline, CDR1 is DFQATT and CDR2 SNEGSKA (reference sequence).

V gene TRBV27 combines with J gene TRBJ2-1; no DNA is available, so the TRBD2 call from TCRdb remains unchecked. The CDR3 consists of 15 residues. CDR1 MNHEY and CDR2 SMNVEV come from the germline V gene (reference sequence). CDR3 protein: CASKGDFRSYNEQFF.

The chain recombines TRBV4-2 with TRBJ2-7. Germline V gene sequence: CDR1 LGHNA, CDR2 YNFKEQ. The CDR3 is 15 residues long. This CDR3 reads CASSQDLGTNYEQYF.

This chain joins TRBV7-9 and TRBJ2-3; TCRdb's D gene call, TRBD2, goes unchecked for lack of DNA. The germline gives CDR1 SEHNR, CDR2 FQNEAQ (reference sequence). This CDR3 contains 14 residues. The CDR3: CASSPYAGGDTQYF.

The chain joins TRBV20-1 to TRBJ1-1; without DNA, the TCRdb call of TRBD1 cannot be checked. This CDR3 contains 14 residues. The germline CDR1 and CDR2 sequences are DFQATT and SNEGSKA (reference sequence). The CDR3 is CSASYGPGDTEAFF.

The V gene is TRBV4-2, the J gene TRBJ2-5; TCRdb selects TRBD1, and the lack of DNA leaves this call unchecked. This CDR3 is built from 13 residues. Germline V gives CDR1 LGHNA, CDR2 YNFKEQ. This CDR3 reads CASSQVEGQIQYF.

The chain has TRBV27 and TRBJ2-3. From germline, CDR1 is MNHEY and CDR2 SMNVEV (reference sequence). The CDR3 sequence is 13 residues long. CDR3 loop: CASSFLRADTQYF.

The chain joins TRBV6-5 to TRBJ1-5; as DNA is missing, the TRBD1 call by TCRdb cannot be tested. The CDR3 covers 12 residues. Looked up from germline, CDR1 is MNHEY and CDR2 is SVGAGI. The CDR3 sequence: CASRDGGQPQHF.

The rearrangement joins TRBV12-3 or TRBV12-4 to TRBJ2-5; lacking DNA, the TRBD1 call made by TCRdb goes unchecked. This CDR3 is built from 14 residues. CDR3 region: CASGRQGLQETQYF.

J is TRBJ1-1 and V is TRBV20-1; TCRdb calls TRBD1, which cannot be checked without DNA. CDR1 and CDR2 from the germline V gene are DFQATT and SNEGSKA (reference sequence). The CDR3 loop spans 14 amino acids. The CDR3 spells CSAPLTGYKVEAFF.

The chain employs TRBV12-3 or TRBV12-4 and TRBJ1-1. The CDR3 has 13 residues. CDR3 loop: CASSLGLGPEAFF.

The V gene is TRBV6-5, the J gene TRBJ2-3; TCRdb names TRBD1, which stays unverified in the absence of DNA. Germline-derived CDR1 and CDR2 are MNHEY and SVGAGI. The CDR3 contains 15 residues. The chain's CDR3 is CASCQIGQGANTQYF.

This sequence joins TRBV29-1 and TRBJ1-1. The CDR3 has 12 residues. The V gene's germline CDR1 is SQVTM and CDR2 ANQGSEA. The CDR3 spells CSARASNTEAFF.

The CDR3 sequence is CATSPVYTGELFF. The J gene is TRBJ2-2, the V gene TRBV24-1. The germline CDR1 and CDR2 sequences are KGHDR and SFDVKD. This CDR3 is 13 amino acids long.

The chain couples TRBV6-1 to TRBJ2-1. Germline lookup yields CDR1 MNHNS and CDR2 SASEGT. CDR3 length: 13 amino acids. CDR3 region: CASSPRLGNEQFF.

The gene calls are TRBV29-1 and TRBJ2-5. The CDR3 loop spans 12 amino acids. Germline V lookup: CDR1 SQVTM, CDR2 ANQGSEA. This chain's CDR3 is CSGSVGQETQYF.

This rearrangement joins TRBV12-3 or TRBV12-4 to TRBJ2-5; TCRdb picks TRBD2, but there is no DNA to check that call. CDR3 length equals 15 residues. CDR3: CASSSDGRAVETQYF.

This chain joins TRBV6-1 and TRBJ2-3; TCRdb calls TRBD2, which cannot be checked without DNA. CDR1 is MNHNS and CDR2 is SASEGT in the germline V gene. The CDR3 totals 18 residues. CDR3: CASSQYKGLAGVVDTQYF.

Here the CDR3 reads CASFRRVNTGELFF. This chain connects TRBV18 to TRBJ2-2; TCRdb indicates TRBD2, and absent DNA this call remains unverified. Germline lookup yields CDR1 KGHSH and CDR2 LQKENI. The CDR3 is 14 residues long.

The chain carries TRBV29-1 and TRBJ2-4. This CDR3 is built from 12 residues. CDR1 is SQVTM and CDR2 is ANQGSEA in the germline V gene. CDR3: CSVEDGANIQYF.

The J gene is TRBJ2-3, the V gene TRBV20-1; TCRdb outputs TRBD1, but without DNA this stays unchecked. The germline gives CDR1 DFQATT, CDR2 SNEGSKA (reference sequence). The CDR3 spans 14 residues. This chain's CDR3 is CSAGKGQSTDTQYF.

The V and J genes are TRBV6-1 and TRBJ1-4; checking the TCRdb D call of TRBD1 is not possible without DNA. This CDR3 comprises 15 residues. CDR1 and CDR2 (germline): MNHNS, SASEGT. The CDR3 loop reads CASSRGGQGDEKLFF.